This paragraph reports one TCR beta chain. This clone appeared a few times. Its antigen is not yet known. The sample holds no much larger clone one base away, and base qualities are not on file. TCRbeta CDR3 regions were amplified from genomic DNA using the immunoSEQ Assay, a bias-controlled multiplex PCR. The source study handled its data this way. Within the assay, amplification of reference gene primers was used to estimate how many nucleated cells each sample contained. To quantify the absolute abundance of each unique TCRbeta CDR3 rearrangement, sequence reads were collapsed and filtered. For each sample, productive Simpson clonality was calculated as the square root of Simpson's diversity index across productive rearrangements. This immuneACCESS table, as held by TCRdb, lists in-frame sequences with V and J called but not all clones. Of the missing ones, under half trace to an unresolved V gene in checked studies; the others have no known cause. V and J calls plus clone size are reproduced from that table; the DNA served to infer D and trimming. Across this sample there are over 100,000 clones, with 84% seen only once. Of the sample, about 10% falls within the top ten clones.

This specimen comes from a study of blood T cell repertoires in COVID-19 (dated by TCRdb to 2018 to 2020). Broadly, across the study: Collaborator samples came from the United States, Italy and Spain and covered acute and convalescent phases of COVID-19. The prospective study material was composed of cDNA or gDNA derived from T cells, B-cell-depleted T cells, or PBMCs. Deeply sampled blood TCRbeta repertoires from subjects exposed to, actively infected with, or recovered from COVID-19 were included in the dataset. The repertoires were released in a freely available public database intended as a resource for research on the immune response to SARS-CoV-2. Samples were obtained from the ongoing ImmuneRACE study (first 160 participants) and from over 1,000 subjects provided by 6 global collaborators. The sample metadata nearly always contained a de-identified subject ID, COVID-19 status, age in years and sex. HLA class I and class II types, where available, came from metadata supplied by the sample provider rather than from assay-based typing. The study at large found these results: The quantity of clinical and demographic metadata differed by source and by participant and was supplied without curation.

Collaborating institutions collected whole blood in K2EDTA tubes following their own protocols. For TCRbeta analysis, collaborators shipped samples as frozen whole blood, isolated PBMCs, or DNA extracted from either of those sample types. The source is a man in his forties with active or convalescent COVID-19. Input material: peripheral blood.

The sequence in DNA is TGTGCCATCAGTGACCCGCCGGGACAGAACACCGGGGAGCTGTTTTTT. Its protein product is CAISDPPGQNTGELFF. The sequence links TRBV10-3 to TRBJ2-2; a tentative D call is TRBD1 (6 bases match). Reading the germline V gene gives CDR1 ENHRY and CDR2 SYGVKD. The cysteine opens and the phenylalanine closes a CDR3 of 16 amino acids. The CDR3 DNA has 48 bases and is translated from base 1. The V and J ends are trimmed by 3 bases and 1 base, leaving 12 bases between them.